The T cell receptor (beta chain) under discussion was sequenced for a study of beta chain features in type 1 diabetes. Sorting with CD45RO/CCR7/CD25/CD127/CD95/CD27 yielded naive, central memory, regulatory and stem-like memory CD4+ cells. Expressed TCRB transcripts were sequenced, since all the RNA that had been isolated was reverse transcribed. Method: immunoSEQ multiplex PCR; TCRdb's copy keeps in-frame clones and lacks some. The sample consists of roughly 400,000 clones, around a tenth of them appearing once. This clone was seen ten or more times. Its antigen is unidentified. CDR3 length: 10 amino acids. CDR1 and CDR2 (germline): GTSNPN, SVGIG (reference sequence). V lost 5 bases to trimming and J lost 8 bases, with 7 bases between them. The study's findings and limits: Type 1 diabetes patients had moderately but significantly shorter TCRB CDR3s in all four CD4+ subsets. Type 1 diabetes patients showed fewer insertions and more deletions at VDJ junctions.

This TCR derives from a man aged 30 to 45 with type 1 diabetes. The chain is built from TRBV30 and TRBJ2-4, with D hard to call. The sequenced material came from central memory CD4+ T cells from blood. CDR3 in DNA: TGTGCCTGGGGGGATTACATTCAGTACTTC. Protein sequence: CAWGDYIQYF.